This T cell receptor beta chain was captured by sequencing in a study of CD8 T cells in ankylosing spondylitis. This clonotype was found many times. Its target is unknown. Quantitative 5'-RACE was performed with molecular barcodes, and it yielded the TCR beta libraries. Using its own MiXCR run on the 5' RACE reads, TCRdb lists one record per CDR3 protein. In the table there are fewer than 650,000 distinct CDR3 sequences, over 9.5% of which are singletons. Overall study results and limits: A CD8+ phenotype characterized the disease-linked clones, which were relatively rare in peripheral blood. Seven or eight highly homologous variants made up a TCR beta motif, and this motif appeared characteristic of ankylosing spondylitis blood.

Sequencing was carried out using blood, either unsorted or a sorted T cell fraction (not recorded which). The TCR was taken from a male donor with ankylosing spondylitis.

CDR3 coding DNA: TGCGCCAGCAGTTCCGAGCACACTGAAGCTTTCTTT. This codes for CASSSEHTEAFF. The rearrangement links TRBV5-1 to TRBJ1-1, with D uncertain. The CDR3 totals 12 residues. The germline gives CDR1 SGHRS, CDR2 YFSETQ. V was trimmed by 5 bases and J by 3 bases, leaving 8 bases between them.